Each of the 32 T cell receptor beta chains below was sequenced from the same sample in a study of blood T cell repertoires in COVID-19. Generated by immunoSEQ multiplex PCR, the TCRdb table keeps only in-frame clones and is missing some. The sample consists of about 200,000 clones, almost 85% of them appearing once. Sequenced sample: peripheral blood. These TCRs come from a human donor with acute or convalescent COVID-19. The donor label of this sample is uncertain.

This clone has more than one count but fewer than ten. Here the CDR3 DNA reads TGTGCCAGCAGCCAAGATCTCCCGGGGGTTGGGAATAATTCACCCCTCCACTTT. Amino acids: CASSQDLPGVGNNSPLHF. The chain joins TRBV4-2 to TRBJ1-6; perhaps TRBD1 as D (5 bases). The CDR3 consists of 18 residues. From germline, CDR1 is LGHNA and CDR2 YNFKEQ. V was pared by 0 bases and J by 5 bases, with 17 bases between.

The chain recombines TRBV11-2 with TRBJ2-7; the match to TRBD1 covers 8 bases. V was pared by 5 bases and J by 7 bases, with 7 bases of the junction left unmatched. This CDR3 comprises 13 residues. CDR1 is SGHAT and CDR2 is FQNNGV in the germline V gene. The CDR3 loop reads CASSPDRVREQYF. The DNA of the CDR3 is TGTGCCAGCAGCCCGGACAGGGTCCGGGAGCAGTACTTC.

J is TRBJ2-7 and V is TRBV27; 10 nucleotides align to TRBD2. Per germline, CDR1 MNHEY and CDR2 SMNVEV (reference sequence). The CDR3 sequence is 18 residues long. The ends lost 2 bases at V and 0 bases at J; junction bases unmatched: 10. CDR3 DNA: TGTGCCAGCAGTTTAGAACTCCGGACTAGCGGTAGCTCCTACGAGCAGTACTTC. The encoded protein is CASSLELRTSGSSYEQYF.

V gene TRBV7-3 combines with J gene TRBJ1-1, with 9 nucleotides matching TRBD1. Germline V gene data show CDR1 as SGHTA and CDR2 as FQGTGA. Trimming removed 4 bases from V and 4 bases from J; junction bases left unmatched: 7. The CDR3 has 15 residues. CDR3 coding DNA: TGTGCCAGCAGCTACGCCGGGACAGGGACCACTGAAGCTTTCTTT. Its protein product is CASSYAGTGTTEAFF.

CDR3 protein: CASSFISARGSGELFF. The CDR3 nucleotides are TGCGCCAGCAGCTTTATCAGCGCCCGCGGTAGCGGGGAGCTGTTTTTT. This chain uses TRBV5-1 with TRBJ2-2; no firm D call. The CDR3 extends over 16 amino acids. V was trimmed by 2 bases and J by 7 bases, leaving 18 bases between them. From germline, CDR1 is SGHRS and CDR2 YFSETQ.

This chain's CDR3 is CATSDGYEQYF. For the CDR3, the DNA is TGTGCCACCAGTGACGGCTACGAGCAGTACTTC. This chain uses TRBV24-1 with TRBJ2-7; D call uncertain. Germline V CDR1 and CDR2: KGHDR, SFDVKD. V dropped 4 bases and J dropped 3 bases, with 3 bases sitting between them. This CDR3 has 11 amino acids.

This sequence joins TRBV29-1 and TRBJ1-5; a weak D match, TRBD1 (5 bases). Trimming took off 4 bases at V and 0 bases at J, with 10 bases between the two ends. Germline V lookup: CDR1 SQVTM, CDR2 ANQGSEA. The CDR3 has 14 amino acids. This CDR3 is CSVGGGDSNQPQHF. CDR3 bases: TGCAGCGTTGGTGGGGGGGATAGCAATCAGCCCCAGCATTTT.

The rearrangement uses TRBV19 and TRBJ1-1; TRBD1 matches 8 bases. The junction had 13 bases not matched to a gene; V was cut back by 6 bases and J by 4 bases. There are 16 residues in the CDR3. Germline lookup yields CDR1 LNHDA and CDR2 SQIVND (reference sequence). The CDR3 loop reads CASRNQRAGGITEAFF. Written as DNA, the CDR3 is TGTGCCAGTAGAAACCAGAGAGCAGGGGGCATCACTGAAGCTTTCTTT.

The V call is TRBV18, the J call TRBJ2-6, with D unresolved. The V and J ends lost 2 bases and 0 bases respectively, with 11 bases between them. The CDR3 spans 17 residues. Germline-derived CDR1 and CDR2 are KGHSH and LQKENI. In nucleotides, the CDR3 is TGTGCCAGCTCACCAGAGGTCCCTTCCTCTGGGGCCAACGTCCTGACTTTC. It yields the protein CASSPEVPSSGANVLTF.

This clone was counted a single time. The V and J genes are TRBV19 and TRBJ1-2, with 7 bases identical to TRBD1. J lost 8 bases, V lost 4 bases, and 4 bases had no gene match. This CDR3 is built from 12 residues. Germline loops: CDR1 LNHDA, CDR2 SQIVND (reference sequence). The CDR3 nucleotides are TGTGCCAGTAGTACGGGACAGAGCGGCTACACCTTC. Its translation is CASSTGQSGYTF.

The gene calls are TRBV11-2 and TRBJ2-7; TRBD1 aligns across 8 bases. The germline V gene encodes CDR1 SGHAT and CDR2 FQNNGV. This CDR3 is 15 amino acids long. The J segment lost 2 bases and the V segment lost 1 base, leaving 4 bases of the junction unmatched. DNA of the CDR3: TGTGCCAGCAGCTTAGCTGGACAGGGTCCCTACGAGCAGTACTTC. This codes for CASSLAGQGPYEQYF. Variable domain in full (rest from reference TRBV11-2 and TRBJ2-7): EAGVAQSPRYKIIEKRQSVAFWCNPISGHATLYWYQQILGQGPKLLIQFQNNGVVDDSQLPKDRFSAERLKGVDSTLKIQPAKLEDSAVYLCASSLAGQGPYEQYFGPGTRLTVT.

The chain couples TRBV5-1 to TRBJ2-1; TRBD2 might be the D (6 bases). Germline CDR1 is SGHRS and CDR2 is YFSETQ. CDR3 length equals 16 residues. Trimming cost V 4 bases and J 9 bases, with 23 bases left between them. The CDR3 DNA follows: TGCGCCAGCAGCGATGTCCCGGGACTTTCCACCAGTGAGCAGTTCTTC. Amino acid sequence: CASSDVPGLSTSEQFF.

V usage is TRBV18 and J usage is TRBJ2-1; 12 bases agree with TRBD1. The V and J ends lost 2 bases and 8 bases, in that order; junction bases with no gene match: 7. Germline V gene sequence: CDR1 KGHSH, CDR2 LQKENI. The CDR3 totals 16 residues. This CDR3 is CASSPGTGGRSDEQFF. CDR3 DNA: TGTGCCAGCTCACCAGGGACAGGGGGCAGGAGCGATGAGCAGTTCTTC.

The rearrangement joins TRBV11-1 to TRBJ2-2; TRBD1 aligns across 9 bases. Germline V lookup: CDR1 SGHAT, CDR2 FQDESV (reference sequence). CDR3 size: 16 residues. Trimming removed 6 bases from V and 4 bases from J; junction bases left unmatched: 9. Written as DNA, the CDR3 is TGTGCCAGCAGGGGGACAGGGACTTTGGGCACCGGGGAGCTGTTTTTT. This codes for CASRGTGTLGTGELFF.

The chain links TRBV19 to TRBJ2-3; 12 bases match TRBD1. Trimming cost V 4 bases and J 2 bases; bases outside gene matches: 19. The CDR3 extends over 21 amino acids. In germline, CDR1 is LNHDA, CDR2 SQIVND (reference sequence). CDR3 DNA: TGTGCCAGTAGTACCCGTCCGGGACAGGGGGCTTTTCGTGGCGACACAGATACGCAGTATTTT. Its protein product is CASSTRPGQGAFRGDTDTQYF.

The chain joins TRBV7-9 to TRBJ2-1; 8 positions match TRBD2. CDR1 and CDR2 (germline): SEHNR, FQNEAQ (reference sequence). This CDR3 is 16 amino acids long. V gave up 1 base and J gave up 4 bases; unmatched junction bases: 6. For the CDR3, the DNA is TGTGCCAGCAGCTTAGACGGGAGGGCAGGTTACAATGAGCAGTTCTTC. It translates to CASSLDGRAGYNEQFF.

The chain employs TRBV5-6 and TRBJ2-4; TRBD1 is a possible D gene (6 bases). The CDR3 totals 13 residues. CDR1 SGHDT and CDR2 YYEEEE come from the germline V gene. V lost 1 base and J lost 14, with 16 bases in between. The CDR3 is CASSLTGNAHEYF. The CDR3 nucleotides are TGTGCCAGCAGCTTGACAGGGAACGCTCATGAGTACTTC.

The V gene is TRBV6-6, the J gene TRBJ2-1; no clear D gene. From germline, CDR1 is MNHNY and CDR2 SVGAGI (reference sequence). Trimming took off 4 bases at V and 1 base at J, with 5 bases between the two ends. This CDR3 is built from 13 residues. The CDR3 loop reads CASSFESYNEQFF. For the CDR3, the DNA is TGTGCCAGCAGTTTTGAGTCCTACAATGAGCAGTTCTTC.

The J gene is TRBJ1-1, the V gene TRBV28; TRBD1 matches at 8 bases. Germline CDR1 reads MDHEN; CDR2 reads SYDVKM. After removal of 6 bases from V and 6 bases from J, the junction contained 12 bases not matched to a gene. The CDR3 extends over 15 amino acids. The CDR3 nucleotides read TGTGCCAGCAGCCCTGGGGACAGGCCCAAGGCTGAAGCTTTCTTT. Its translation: CASSPGDRPKAEAFF. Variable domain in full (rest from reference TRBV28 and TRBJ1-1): DVKVTQSSRYLVKRTGEKVFLECVQDMDHENMFWYRQDPGLGLRLIYFSYDVKMKEKGDIPEGYSVSREKKERFSLILESASTNQTSMYLCASSPGDRPKAEAFFGQGTRLTVV.

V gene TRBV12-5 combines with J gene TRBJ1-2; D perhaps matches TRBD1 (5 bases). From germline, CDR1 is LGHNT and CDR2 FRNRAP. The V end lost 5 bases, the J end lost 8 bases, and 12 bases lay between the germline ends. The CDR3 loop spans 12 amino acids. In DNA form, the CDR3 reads TGTGCTAGTGGTCGTCAGGGATGGGGCTACACCTTC. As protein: CASGRQGWGYTF.

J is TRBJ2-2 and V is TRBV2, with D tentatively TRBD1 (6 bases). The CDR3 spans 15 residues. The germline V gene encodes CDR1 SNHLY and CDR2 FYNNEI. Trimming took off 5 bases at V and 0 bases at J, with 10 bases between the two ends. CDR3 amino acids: CASSKGQPNTGELFF. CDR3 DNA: TGTGCCAGCAGTAAAGGACAGCCGAACACCGGGGAGCTGTTTTTT.

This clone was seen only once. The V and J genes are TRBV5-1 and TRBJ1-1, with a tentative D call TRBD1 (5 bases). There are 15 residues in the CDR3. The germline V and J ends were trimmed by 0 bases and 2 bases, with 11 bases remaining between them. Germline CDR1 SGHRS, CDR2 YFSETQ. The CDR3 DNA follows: TGCGCCAGCAGCTTGGAGTCAGGGAAAAACACTGAAGCTTTCTTT. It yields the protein CASSLESGKNTEAFF.

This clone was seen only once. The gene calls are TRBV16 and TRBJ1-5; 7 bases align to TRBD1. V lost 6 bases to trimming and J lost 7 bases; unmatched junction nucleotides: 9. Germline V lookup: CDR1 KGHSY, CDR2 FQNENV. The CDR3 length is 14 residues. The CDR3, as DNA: TGTGCCAGCAGTAAGAACAGGGGTGGCCAGCCCCAGCATTTT. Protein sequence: CASSKNRGGQPQHF.

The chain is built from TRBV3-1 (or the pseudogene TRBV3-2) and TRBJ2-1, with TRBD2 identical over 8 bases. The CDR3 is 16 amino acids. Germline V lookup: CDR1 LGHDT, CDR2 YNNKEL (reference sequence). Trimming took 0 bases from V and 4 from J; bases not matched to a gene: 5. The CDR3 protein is CASSQDRASGYNEQFF. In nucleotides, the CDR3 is TGTGCCAGCAGCCAAGATAGGGCTAGCGGGTACAATGAGCAGTTCTTC.

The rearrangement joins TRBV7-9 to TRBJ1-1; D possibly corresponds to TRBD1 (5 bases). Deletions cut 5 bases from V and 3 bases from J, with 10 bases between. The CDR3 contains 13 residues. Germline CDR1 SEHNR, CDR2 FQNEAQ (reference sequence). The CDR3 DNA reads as TGTGCCAGCAGCACCAGGGTCGACACTGAAGCTTTCTTT. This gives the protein CASSTRVDTEAFF.

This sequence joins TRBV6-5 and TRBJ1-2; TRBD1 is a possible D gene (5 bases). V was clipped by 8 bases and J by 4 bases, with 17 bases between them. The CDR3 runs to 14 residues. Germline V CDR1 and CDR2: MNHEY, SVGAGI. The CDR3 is CASRTRGSAYGYTF. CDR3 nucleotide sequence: TGTGCCAGCCGGACCCGGGGGTCGGCCTATGGCTACACCTTC.

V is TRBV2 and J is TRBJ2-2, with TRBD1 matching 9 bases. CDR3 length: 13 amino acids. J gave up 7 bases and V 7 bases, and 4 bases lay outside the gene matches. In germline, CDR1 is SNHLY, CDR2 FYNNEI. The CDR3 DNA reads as TGTGCCAGCATCGGACAGGGGATCGGGGAGCTGTTTTTT. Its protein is CASIGQGIGELFF.

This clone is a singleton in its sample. In nucleotides, the CDR3 is TGTGCCAGCAGTGATAGCGGGAGGGCCGACGGGGAGCTGTTTTTT. Its translation: CASSDSGRADGELFF. The chain links TRBV25-1 to TRBJ2-2; the match to TRBD2 covers 11 bases. CDR3 length equals 15 residues. Germline CDR1 MGHDK, CDR2 SYGVNS. Trimming removed 3 bases from V and 7 bases from J; junction bases left unmatched: 4.

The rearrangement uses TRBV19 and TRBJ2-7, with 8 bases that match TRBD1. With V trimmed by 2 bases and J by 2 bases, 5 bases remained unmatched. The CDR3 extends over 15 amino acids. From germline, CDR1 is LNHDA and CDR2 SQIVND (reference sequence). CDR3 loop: CASSITTGAPYEQYF. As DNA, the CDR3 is TGTGCCAGTAGTATAACGACAGGGGCTCCCTACGAGCAGTACTTC. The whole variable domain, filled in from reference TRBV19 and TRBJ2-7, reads DGGITQSPKYLFRKEGQNVTLSCEQNLNHDAMYWYRQDPGQGLRLIYYSQIVNDFQKGDIAEGYSVSREKKESFPLTVTSAQKNPTAFYLCASSITTGAPYEQYFGPGTRLTVT.

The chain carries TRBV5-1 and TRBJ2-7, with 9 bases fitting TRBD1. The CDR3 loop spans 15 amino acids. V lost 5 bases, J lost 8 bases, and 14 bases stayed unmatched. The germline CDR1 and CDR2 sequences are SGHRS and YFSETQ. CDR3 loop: CASRLLGQGPSKQYF. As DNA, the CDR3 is TGCGCCAGCAGGTTGTTGGGACAGGGCCCCTCCAAGCAGTACTTC.

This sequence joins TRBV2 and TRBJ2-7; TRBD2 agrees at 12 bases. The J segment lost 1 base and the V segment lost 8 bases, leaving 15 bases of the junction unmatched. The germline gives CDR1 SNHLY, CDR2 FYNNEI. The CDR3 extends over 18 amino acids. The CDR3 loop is CASLPAWLAGGRSYEQYF. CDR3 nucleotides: TGTGCCAGCCTGCCGGCGTGGCTAGCGGGAGGGCGTTCCTACGAGCAGTACTTC.

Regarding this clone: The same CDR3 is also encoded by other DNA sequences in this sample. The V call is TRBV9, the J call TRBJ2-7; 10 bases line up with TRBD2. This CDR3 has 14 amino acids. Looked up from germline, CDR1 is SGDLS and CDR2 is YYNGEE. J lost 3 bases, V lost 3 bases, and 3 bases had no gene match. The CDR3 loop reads CASSATSGVYEQYF. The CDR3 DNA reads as TGTGCCAGCAGCGCAACTAGCGGGGTCTACGAGCAGTACTTC.